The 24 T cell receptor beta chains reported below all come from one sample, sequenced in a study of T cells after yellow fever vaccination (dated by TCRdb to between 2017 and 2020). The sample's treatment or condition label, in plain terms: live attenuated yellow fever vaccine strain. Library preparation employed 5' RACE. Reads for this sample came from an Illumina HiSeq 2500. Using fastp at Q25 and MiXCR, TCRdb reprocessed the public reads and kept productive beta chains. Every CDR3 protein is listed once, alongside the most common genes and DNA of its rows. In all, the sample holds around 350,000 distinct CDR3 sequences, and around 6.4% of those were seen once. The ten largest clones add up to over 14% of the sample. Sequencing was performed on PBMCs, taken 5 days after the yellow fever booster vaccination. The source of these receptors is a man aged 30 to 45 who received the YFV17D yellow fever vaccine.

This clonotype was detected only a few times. DNA of the CDR3: TGCGCCAGCAGCTTGATTGGGCCAGTACACACCGGGGAGCTGTTTTTT. It is translated as CASSLIGPVHTGELFF. V usage is TRBV5-1 and J usage is TRBJ2-2; D ambiguous. Germline V gene lookup returns CDR1 SGHRS and CDR2 YFSETQ. Trimming removed 1 base from V and 3 bases from J, with 13 bases in between. This CDR3 has 16 amino acids.

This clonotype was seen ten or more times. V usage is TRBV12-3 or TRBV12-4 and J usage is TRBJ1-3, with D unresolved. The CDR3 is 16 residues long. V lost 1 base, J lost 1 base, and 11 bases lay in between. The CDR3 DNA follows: TGTGCCAGCAGTTTAGGGACCGCGGGATCTGGAAACACCATATATTTT. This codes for CASSLGTAGSGNTIYF.

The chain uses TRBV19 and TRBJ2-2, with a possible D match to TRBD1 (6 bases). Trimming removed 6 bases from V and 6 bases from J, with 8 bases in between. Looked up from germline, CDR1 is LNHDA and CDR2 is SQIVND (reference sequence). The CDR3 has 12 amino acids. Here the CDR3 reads CASSRGSGELFF. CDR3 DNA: TGTGCCAGTAGCAGGGGTTCCGGGGAGCTGTTTTTT. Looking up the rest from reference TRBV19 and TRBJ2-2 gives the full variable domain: DGGITQSPKYLFRKEGQNVTLSCEQNLNHDAMYWYRQDPGQGLRLIYYSQIVNDFQKGDIAEGYSVSREKKESFPLTVTSAQKNPTAFYLCASSRGSGELFFGEGSRLTVL.

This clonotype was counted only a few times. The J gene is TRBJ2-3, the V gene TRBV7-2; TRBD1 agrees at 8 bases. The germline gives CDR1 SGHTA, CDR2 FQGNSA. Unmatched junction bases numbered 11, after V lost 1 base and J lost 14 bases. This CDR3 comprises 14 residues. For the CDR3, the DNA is TGTGCCAGCAGCTTAGGGCAGGGGGCGTTTCGGCCGTATTTT. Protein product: CASSLGQGAFRPYF.

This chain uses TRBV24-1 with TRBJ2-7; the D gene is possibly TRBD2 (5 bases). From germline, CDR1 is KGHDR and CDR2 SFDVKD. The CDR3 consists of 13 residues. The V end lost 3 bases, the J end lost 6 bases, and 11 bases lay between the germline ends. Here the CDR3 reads CATSDPLGLEQYF. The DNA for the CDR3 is TGTGCCACCAGTGATCCTTTAGGACTCGAGCAGTACTTC.

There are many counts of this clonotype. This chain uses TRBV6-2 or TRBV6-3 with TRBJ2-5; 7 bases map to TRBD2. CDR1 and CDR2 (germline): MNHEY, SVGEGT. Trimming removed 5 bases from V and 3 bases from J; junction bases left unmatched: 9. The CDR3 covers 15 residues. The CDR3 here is CASSLLLGREETQYF. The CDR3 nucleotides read TGTGCCAGCAGTCTGCTACTGGGGAGGGAAGAGACCCAGTACTTC.

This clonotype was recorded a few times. CDR3 DNA sequence: TGTGCCAGCTCACCACCGTTGGCGGGGGAGCAGTACTTC. Translated: CASSPPLAGEQYF. The V gene is TRBV18, the J gene TRBJ2-7; tentative D call: TRBD2 (6 bases). CDR1 is KGHSH, CDR2 LQKENI, per germline. There are 13 residues in the CDR3. V was clipped by 0 bases and J by 7 bases, with 10 bases between them.

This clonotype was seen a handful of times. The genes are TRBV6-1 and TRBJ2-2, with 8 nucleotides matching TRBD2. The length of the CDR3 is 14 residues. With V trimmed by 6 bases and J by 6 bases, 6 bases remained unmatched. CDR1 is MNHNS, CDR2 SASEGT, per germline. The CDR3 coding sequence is TGTGCCAGCAGGAAGGAAGCGGGAGCCGGGGAGCTGTTTTTT. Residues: CASRKEAGAGELFF.

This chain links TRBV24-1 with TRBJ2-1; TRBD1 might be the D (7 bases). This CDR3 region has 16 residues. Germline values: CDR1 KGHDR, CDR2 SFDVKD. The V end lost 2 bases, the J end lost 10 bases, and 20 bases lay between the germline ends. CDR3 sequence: CATSDSGTDTGREQFF. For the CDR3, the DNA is TGTGCCACCAGTGATTCGGGGACAGACACCGGGAGAGAGCAGTTCTTC.

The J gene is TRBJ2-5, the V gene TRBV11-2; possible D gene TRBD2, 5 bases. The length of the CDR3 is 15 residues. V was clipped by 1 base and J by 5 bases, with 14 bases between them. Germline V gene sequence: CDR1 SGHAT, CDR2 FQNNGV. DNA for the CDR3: TGTGCCAGCAGCTTAGCTAGGAGTGGCGGGGAGACCCAGTACTTC. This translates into CASSLARSGGETQYF. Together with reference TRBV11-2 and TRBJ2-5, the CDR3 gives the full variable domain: EAGVAQSPRYKIIEKRQSVAFWCNPISGHATLYWYQQILGQGPKLLIQFQNNGVVDDSQLPKDRFSAERLKGVDSTLKIQPAKLEDSAVYLCASSLARSGGETQYFGPGTRLLVL.

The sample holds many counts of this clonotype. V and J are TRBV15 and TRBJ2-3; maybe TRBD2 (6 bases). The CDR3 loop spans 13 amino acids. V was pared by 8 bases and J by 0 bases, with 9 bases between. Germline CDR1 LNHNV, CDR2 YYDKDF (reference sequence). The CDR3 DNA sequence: TGTGCCACCTCCGGGACTAGCACAGATACGCAGTATTTT. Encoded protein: CATSGTSTDTQYF.

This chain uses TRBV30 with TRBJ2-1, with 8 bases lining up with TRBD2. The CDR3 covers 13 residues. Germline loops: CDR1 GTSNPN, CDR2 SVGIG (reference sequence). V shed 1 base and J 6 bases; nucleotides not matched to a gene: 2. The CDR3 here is CAWSAGGVNEQFF. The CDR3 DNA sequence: TGTGCCTGGAGTGCGGGGGGGGTCAATGAGCAGTTCTTC.

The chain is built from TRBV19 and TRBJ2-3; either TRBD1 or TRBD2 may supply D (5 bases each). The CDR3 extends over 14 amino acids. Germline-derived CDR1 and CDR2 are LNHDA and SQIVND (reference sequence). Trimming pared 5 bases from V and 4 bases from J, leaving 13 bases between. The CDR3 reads CASSSGTRADTQYF. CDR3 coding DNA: TGTGCCAGTAGTTCCGGGACCAGGGCAGATACGCAGTATTTT. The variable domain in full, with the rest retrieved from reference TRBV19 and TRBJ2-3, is DGGITQSPKYLFRKEGQNVTLSCEQNLNHDAMYWYRQDPGQGLRLIYYSQIVNDFQKGDIAEGYSVSREKKESFPLTVTSAQKNPTAFYLCASSSGTRADTQYFGPGTRLTVL.

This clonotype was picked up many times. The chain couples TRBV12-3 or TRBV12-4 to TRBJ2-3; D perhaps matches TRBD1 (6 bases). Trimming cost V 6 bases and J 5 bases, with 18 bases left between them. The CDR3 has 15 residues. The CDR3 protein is CASSPRGGAGDTQYF. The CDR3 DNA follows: TGTGCCAGCAGCCCCCGAGGGGGAGCAGGAGATACGCAGTATTTT.

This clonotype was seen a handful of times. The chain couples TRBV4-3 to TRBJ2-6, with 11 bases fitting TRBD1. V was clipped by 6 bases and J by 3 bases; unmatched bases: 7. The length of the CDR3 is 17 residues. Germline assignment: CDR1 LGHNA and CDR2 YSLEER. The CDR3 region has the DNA TGCGCCAGCAGACCCGGACAGGGGGCAGGTGGGGCCAACGTCCTGACTTTC. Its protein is CASRPGQGAGGANVLTF.

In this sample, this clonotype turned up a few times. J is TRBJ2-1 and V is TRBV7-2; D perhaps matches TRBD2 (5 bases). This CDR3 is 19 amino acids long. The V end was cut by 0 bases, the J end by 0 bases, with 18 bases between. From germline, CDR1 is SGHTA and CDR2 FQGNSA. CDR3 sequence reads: CASSLAASLVLSSYNEQFF. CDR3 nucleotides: TGTGCCAGCAGCTTAGCGGCCTCACTAGTTCTAAGCTCCTACAATGAGCAGTTCTTC.

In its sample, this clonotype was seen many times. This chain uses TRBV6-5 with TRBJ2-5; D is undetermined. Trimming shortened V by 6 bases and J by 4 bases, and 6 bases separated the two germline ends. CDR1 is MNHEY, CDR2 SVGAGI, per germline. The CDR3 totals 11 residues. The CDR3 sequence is CASSRGETQYF. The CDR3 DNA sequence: TGTGCCAGCAGCCGAGGAGAGACCCAGTACTTC.

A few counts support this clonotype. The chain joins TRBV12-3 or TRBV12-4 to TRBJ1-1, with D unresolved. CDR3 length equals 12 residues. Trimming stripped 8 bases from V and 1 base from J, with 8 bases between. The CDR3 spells CASCLWNTEAFF. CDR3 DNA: TGTGCCAGCTGCCTTTGGAACACTGAAGCTTTCTTT.

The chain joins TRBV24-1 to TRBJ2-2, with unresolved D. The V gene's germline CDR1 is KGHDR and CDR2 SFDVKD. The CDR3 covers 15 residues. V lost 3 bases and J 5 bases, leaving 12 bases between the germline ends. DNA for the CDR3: TGTGCCACCAGTGATCAGCAGCAAGCTACCGGGGAGCTGTTTTTT. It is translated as CATSDQQQATGELFF.

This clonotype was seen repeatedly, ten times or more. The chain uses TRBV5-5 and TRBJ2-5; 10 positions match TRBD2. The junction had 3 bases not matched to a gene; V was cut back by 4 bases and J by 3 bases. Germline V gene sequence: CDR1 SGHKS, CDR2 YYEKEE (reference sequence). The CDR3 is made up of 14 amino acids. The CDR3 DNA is TGTGCCAGCAGCACTGGACTAGCGGAAGAGACCCAGTACTTC. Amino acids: CASSTGLAEETQYF.

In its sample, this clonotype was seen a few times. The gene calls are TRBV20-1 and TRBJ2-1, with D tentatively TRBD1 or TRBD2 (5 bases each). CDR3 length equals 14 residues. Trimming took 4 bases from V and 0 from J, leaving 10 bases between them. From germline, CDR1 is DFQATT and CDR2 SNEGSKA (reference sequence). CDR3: CSATKRGSYNEQFF. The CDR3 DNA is TGCAGTGCTACAAAGAGGGGCTCCTACAATGAGCAGTTCTTC.

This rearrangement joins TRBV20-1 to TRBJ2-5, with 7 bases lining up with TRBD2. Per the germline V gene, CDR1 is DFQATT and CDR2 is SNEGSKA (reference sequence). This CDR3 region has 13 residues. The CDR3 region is CGDSIAGSETQYF. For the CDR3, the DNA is TGCGGAGACTCTATAGCGGGCAGTGAGACCCAGTACTTC.

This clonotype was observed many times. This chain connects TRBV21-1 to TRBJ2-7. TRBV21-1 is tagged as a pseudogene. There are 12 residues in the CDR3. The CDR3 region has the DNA TGTGCCAGCAGAAGCAACACCTACGAGCAGTACTTC. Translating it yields CASRSNTYEQYF.

The CDR3 DNA sequence: TGTGCCAGCGGAAGGGGGGACAGCAATGAAAAACTGTTTTTT. The encoded protein is CASGRGDSNEKLFF. J is TRBJ1-4 and V is TRBV19, with TRBD1 matching over 7 bases. Germline CDR1 is LNHDA and CDR2 is SQIVND (reference sequence). The V segment lost 9 bases and the J segment 5 bases; nucleotides outside the gene matches: 9. The CDR3 is 14 residues long.